This T cell receptor beta chain was retrieved from a study of CXCR3 chemokines and chemotherapy response in bladder cancer. This clonotype was detected ten times or more. TCRdb called the PCR reads again in MiXCR, with one record for every CDR3 protein. The sample has 13,000 or so distinct CDR3 sequences; around 12% are singletons. V was trimmed by 3 bases and J by 1 base, leaving 12 bases between them. The CDR3 is 15 residues long. Germline V gene lookup returns CDR1 KGHSH and CDR2 LQKENI. This material was obtained from a patient whose treatment included neoadjuvant chemotherapy. The chain has TRBV18 and TRBJ1-1; D not certain. The receptor was isolated from a human donor with bladder cancer that did not respond to neoadjuvant chemotherapy. The CDR3: CASSPDISGNTEAFF. In DNA form, the CDR3 reads TGTGCCAGCTCACCTGATATTTCAGGGAACACTGAAGCTTTCTTT.